What follows are 20 T cell receptor beta chains derived from one specimen sequenced in a study of T cell responses to AZD1222 COVID-19 vaccine. Assay used: immunoSEQ multiplex PCR; TCRdb lists only in-frame clones, some missing. This sample yields tens of thousands of clones, of which approximately 89% are seen a single time; about 5.9% belongs to the top ten. The sequences come from peripheral blood, collected 28 days after the second AZD1222 dose. The receptors here all came from an adult who received the AZD1222 COVID-19 vaccine.

The chain has TRBV5-1 and TRBJ2-2, with TRBD1 matching 9 bases. Per the germline V gene, CDR1 is SGHRS and CDR2 is YFSETQ. The junction had 10 bases not matched to a gene; V was cut back by 3 bases and J by 1 base. The CDR3 totals 18 residues. CDR3 bases: TGCGCCAGCAGCTCCGAGGGGACAGGGTTTGGGAACACCGGGGAGCTGTTTTTT. It specifies CASSSEGTGFGNTGELFF.

The chain joins TRBV5-4 to TRBJ2-7; 9 bases line up with TRBD1. The CDR3 has 16 residues. J gave up 7 bases and V 0 bases, and 11 bases lay outside the gene matches. CDR1 and CDR2 from the germline V gene are SGHNT and YYREEE (reference sequence). CDR3 sequence: CASSLGGGQGRLEQYF. CDR3 DNA sequence: TGTGCCAGCAGCTTGGGTGGGGGACAGGGTCGTCTTGAGCAGTACTTC.

The CDR3 region is CATRLYTGELFF. The CDR3 nucleotides read TGTGCCACCCGACTCTACACCGGGGAGCTGTTTTTT. V is TRBV6-5 and J is TRBJ2-2; D is ambiguous. The CDR3 consists of 12 residues. The V gene's germline CDR1 is MNHEY and CDR2 SVGAGI. V lost 10 bases and J 3 bases, leaving 9 bases between the germline ends.

The chain employs TRBV12-3 or TRBV12-4 and TRBJ1-5; no clear D. Trimming removed 1 base at V and 5 bases at J, with 3 bases between. This CDR3 region has 12 residues. Written as DNA, the CDR3 is TGTGCCAGCAGTTTAGAAGATCAGCCCCAGCATTTT. Its protein product is CASSLEDQPQHF.

This chain uses TRBV9 with TRBJ1-2, with 7 nucleotides matching TRBD1. The germline CDR1 and CDR2 sequences are SGDLS and YYNGEE. J was trimmed by 3 bases and V by 6 bases; bases with no gene match: 5. The CDR3 has 13 amino acids. The CDR3 bases are TGTGCCAGCAACCGGGACAGTGACTATGGCTACACCTTC. Protein: CASNRDSDYGYTF.

This clone was seen only a few times. The rearrangement links TRBV9 to TRBJ2-1; D gene unclear. The CDR3 length is 16 residues. Germline V gene data show CDR1 as SGDLS and CDR2 as YYNGEE. V gave up 0 bases and J gave up 3 bases, with 13 bases separating them. The CDR3 loop reads CASSVDPGTVYNEQFF. DNA of the CDR3: TGTGCCAGCAGCGTAGACCCGGGCACCGTCTACAATGAGCAGTTCTTC.

This rearrangement joins TRBV4-3 to TRBJ2-3; 11 nucleotides match TRBD2. This CDR3 contains 17 residues. Germline V lookup: CDR1 LGHNA, CDR2 YSLEER. Trimming at V came to 1 base and at J to 2 bases, leaving 5 bases not matched to a gene. CDR3: CASSQGAGLAATDTQYF. The CDR3 coding sequence is TGCGCCAGCAGCCAAGGCGCGGGACTAGCGGCCACAGATACGCAGTATTTT.

J is TRBJ2-7 and V is TRBV19, with TRBD1 as a possible D gene (6 bases). With 3 bases removed from V and 3 bases from J, the gap between germline ends came to 15 bases. Looked up from germline, CDR1 is LNHDA and CDR2 is SQIVND (reference sequence). The CDR3 consists of 15 residues. DNA for the CDR3: TGTGCCAGTAGTATTCGAATGGGGGCTCTCTACGAGCAGTACTTC. It is translated as CASSIRMGALYEQYF.

The J gene is TRBJ1-2, the V gene TRBV7-2, with a weak D call TRBD1 (6 bases). Looked up from germline, CDR1 is SGHTA and CDR2 is FQGNSA. CDR3 length equals 14 residues. Trimming stripped 5 bases from V and 7 bases from J, with 17 bases between. The CDR3: CASSQREQGPGYTF. DNA of the CDR3: TGTGCCAGCAGCCAAAGAGAACAGGGTCCTGGCTACACCTTC.

In DNA form, the CDR3 reads TGCGCCAGCAGCTTACGGGGAGGCAATCAGCCCCAGCATTTT. It is translated as CASSLRGGNQPQHF. The genes are TRBV5-1 and TRBJ1-5, with unresolved D. The length of the CDR3 is 14 residues. Germline assignment: CDR1 SGHRS and CDR2 YFSETQ. V was trimmed by 2 bases and J by 2 bases, leaving 8 bases between them.

The V call is TRBV4-2, the J call TRBJ2-2; D call uncertain. The CDR3 loop spans 19 amino acids. CDR1 is LGHNA and CDR2 is YNFKEQ in the germline V gene. V lost 0 bases, J lost 0 bases, and 17 bases lay in between. CDR3: CASSQDWPKETANTGELFF. CDR3 nucleotide sequence: TGTGCCAGCAGCCAAGATTGGCCCAAGGAGACCGCGAACACCGGGGAGCTGTTTTTT.

This clone appeared a single time. CDR3 DNA: TGCAGCGCCAGGGGAGCAACTAATGAAAAACTGTTTTTT. Translation: CSARGATNEKLFF. J is TRBJ1-4 and V is TRBV29-1; weak D call: TRBD1 (6 bases). The CDR3 length is 13 residues. Between the trimmed V and J ends, which lost 7 bases and 0 bases, there was a span of 9 bases. CDR1 and CDR2 (germline): SQVTM, ANQGSEA.

The gene calls are TRBV7-2 and TRBJ1-3, with a possible D match to TRBD1 (6 bases). Per the germline V gene, CDR1 is SGHTA and CDR2 is FQGNSA. Between the trimmed V and J ends, which lost 2 bases and 0 bases, there was a span of 14 bases. The CDR3 is 17 amino acids. Here the CDR3 DNA reads TGTGCCAGCAGCTTATCCGGGACACCAAGCTCTGGAAACACCATATATTTT. It specifies CASSLSGTPSSGNTIYF.

The rearrangement uses TRBV19 and TRBJ2-2; 11 positions match TRBD1. V shed 7 bases, J shed 7 bases, and the junction held 8 bases outside the gene matches. This CDR3 comprises 15 residues. The germline V gene encodes CDR1 LNHDA and CDR2 SQIVND (reference sequence). The CDR3 reads CASIRTGGGGGELFF. For the CDR3, the DNA is TGTGCCAGTATCAGGACAGGGGGCGGCGGCGGGGAGCTGTTTTTT.

The CDR3 bases are TGTGCCAGCAGCCAAGATCGGACCGCCGCCAATGCTGAAGCTTTCTTT. Translating gives CASSQDRTAANAEAFF. The chain joins TRBV14 to TRBJ1-1; the D is unclear. Germline CDR1 and CDR2: SGHDN and FVKESK. Trimming pared 0 bases from V and 6 bases from J, leaving 17 bases between. The length of the CDR3 is 16 residues. The full variable domain, its missing parts supplied by reference TRBV14 and TRBJ1-1, is EAGVTQFPSHSVIEKGQTVTLRCDPISGHDNLYWYRRVMGKEIKFLLHFVKESKQDESGMPNNRFLAERTGGTYSTLKVQPAELEDSGVYFCASSQDRTAANAEAFFGQGTRLTVV.

Only one count was recorded for this clone. This chain joins TRBV21-1 and TRBJ2-7; the DNA was not compared with TRBD2, the D call given in the table. TRBV21-1 is described as a pseudogene. The CDR3 covers 16 residues. The CDR3 DNA sequence: TGTGCCAGCACCCCTGCCCGAGGGCTCCGAGCCTACGAGCAGTACTTC. Encoded protein: CASTPARGLRAYEQYF.

This chain connects TRBV19 to TRBJ2-3, with 11 nucleotides matching TRBD2. V dropped 3 bases and J dropped 3; count of bases not matched to a gene: 8. The V gene's germline CDR1 is LNHDA and CDR2 SQIVND (reference sequence). This CDR3 region has 17 residues. The chain's CDR3 is CASSMLPGTSGTDTQYF. In DNA, the CDR3 is TGTGCCAGTAGTATGTTACCAGGGACTAGCGGAACAGATACGCAGTATTTT.

The chain has TRBV19 and TRBJ2-1, with TRBD2 matching over 14 bases. Germline CDR1 and CDR2: LNHDA and SQIVND (reference sequence). V was pared by 0 bases and J by 6 bases, with 10 bases of the junction left unmatched. The CDR3 covers 19 residues. The CDR3 region is CASSIEGTSGSPIRNEQFF. The CDR3, as DNA: TGTGCCAGTAGTATAGAAGGGACTAGCGGGAGCCCCATTCGCAATGAGCAGTTCTTC.

The rearrangement links TRBV28 to TRBJ2-2, with TRBD2 matching over 15 bases. CDR3 length: 14 residues. J lost 7 bases, V lost 8 bases, and 2 bases had no gene match. Per the germline V gene, CDR1 is MDHEN and CDR2 is SYDVKM. CDR3 DNA sequence: TGTGCCAGCCGGACTAGCGGGAGGGGCGGGGAGCTGTTTTTT. Amino acid sequence: CASRTSGRGGELFF.

The chain combines TRBV5-1 with TRBJ2-2, with D unresolved. The CDR3 consists of 14 residues. Germline CDR1 reads SGHRS; CDR2 reads YFSETQ. Trimming shortened V by 0 bases and J by 1 base, and 4 bases separated the two germline ends. Here the CDR3 DNA reads TGCGCCAGCAGCTTGGGACAGAACACCGGGGAGCTGTTTTTT. Its translation is CASSLGQNTGELFF.